These T cell receptor beta chains were read from a single sample in a study of blood T cells in healthy people across ages. TCRdb processed the 5' RACE reads anew with MiXCR; each CDR3 protein has one entry. The sample has hundreds of thousands of distinct CDR3 sequences, under 40% seen once. The sequenced sample consisted of blood. The receptors were gathered from a man aged 18 to 35 in good health. Both conserved end residues are part of each CDR3. The D gene is left open where the match is weak. Only some rows state a clone size, as once, few, many or a class for expanded clones.

many	NA	TRBV12-3/TRBV12-4	TRBJ2-3	TGTGCCAGCAGCCCACATGGGGCAGGTGCCACAGATACGCAGTATTTT	CASSPHGAGATDTQYF
NA	NA	TRBV2	TRBJ2-5	TGTGCCAGCACCGGGCTCTCCTTCAATGAGCAGTACTTC	CASTGLSFNEQYF
once	TRBD2	TRBV4-3	TRBJ2-7	TGCGCCAGCAGCCGGGGACTAGCTCTCGGTGAGCAGTACTTC	CASSRGLALGEQYF
once	NA	TRBV5-5	TRBJ2-6	TGTGCCAGCAGCCCCAGGAACTCTGGGGCCGACGTCCTGACTTTC	CASSPRNSGADVLTF
NA	TRBD1	TRBV15	TRBJ2-2	TGTGCCACCAGCAGTGACAGGGCGAACACCGGGGAGCTGTTTTTT	CATSSDRANTGELFF
NA	TRBD1	TRBV20-1	TRBJ2-7	TGCAGTGCTTTTAGACAGGGCGGCTACGAGCAGTACTTC	CSAFRQGGYEQYF
few	NA	TRBV12-3/TRBV12-4	TRBJ1-2	TGTGCCAGCGGTCCCCCCCAGGGAGGTTATGGCTACACCTTC	CASGPPQGGYGYTF
NA	TRBD1	TRBV19	TRBJ1-6	TGTGCCAGTAGTCCTCGCCCCGGGACAGGGGGCGATTCACCCCTCCACTTT	CASSPRPGTGGDSPLHF
NA	NA	TRBV11-2	TRBJ2-1	TGTGCCAGCAGCTTGCGCCTCGACAGATCCTACAATGAGCAGTTCTTC	CASSLRLDRSYNEQFF
NA	TRBD2	TRBV24-1	TRBJ2-3	TGTGCCACTAGCAGGCGGGGGGGCTCAGATACGCAGTATTTT	CATSRRGGSDTQYF
few	TRBD2	TRBV20-1	TRBJ2-3	TGCAGTGCTAGAGCCCTAGCGGGGGGGCTGGATACGCAGTATTTT	CSARALAGGLDTQYF
NA	TRBD1	TRBV28	TRBJ1-1	TGTGCCAGCAGAGAACAGGGGCCGAGCACTGAAGCTTTCTTT	CASREQGPSTEAFF
NA	NA	TRBV12-5	TRBJ1-2	TGTGCTAGTGGTTTGATGGGAACTACCTATGGCTACACCTTC	CASGLMGTTYGYTF
few	TRBD1	TRBV20-1	TRBJ1-1	TGCAGTGCTAGAGTCAGCGACAGGGGCCTTATGAACACTGAAGCTTTCTTT	CSARVSDRGLMNTEAFF
NA	NA	TRBV29-1	TRBJ2-7	TGCAGCGTAGCCAGGGGAGACTCCTACAATGAGCAGTACTTC	CSVARGDSYNEQYF
NA	NA	TRBV20-1	TRBJ1-3	TGCAGTGCTCACAGAGGAAACACCATATATTTT	CSAHRGNTIYF
NA	NA	TRBV9	TRBJ2-1	TGTGCCAGCAGCAATACACTACACAATGAGCAGTTCTTC	CASSNTLHNEQFF
NA	NA	TRBV12-3/TRBV12-4	TRBJ2-7	TGTGCCAGCAGGCTACCGGGAGCGAATGAGCAGTACTTC	CASRLPGANEQYF
NA	NA	TRBV7-2	TRBJ2-7	TGTGCCAGCAGCCTATACCAGGACGGTTACGAGCAGTACTTC	CASSLYQDGYEQYF
NA	NA	TRBV28	TRBJ2-3	TGTGCCAGCAGTTTATCCGGGATATCGAAAAGCACAGATACGCAGTATTTT	CASSLSGISKSTDTQYF
NA	TRBD2	TRBV15	TRBJ2-7	TGTGCCACCAGCAGAGATAGAGGGACTAGCGCCGGCGAGCAGTACTTC	CATSRDRGTSAGEQYF
few	TRBD1	TRBV6-1	TRBJ2-7	TGTGCCAGCAGTGAATGGGACAGGGCTTTCTCCTACGAGCAGTACTTC	CASSEWDRAFSYEQYF
NA	NA	TRBV11-2	TRBJ2-5	TGTGCCAGCAGGGCCAACGGGGGCCTCGCGCTCCAAGAGACCCAGTACTTC	CASRANGGLALQETQYF
many	TRBD1	TRBV29-1	TRBJ1-2	TGCAGCGTTGGGACAGGAATGGCTGGCTACACCTTC	CSVGTGMAGYTF
NA	NA	TRBV6-5	TRBJ1-4	TGTGCCAGCAGTTATTTAGGGACTGCTAATGAAAAACTGTTTTTT	CASSYLGTANEKLFF
many	NA	TRBV12-3/TRBV12-4	TRBJ2-3	TGTGCCAGCCGACCGCAGGCAGTGAGCACAGATACGCAGTATTTT	CASRPQAVSTDTQYF
few	TRBD2	TRBV20-1	TRBJ2-3	TGCAGTGCTAGGCTAATTCCCGGGACTATGAGCACAGATACGCAGTATTTT	CSARLIPGTMSTDTQYF
NA	TRBD2	TRBV12-3/TRBV12-4	TRBJ2-1	TGTGCCAGCAGTCTCCGCGGACTAGCGGGGTTTAATGAGCAGTTCTTC	CASSLRGLAGFNEQFF
few	NA	TRBV7-3	TRBJ2-7	TGTGCCAGCAGCTCTCCGGACAGCTACGAGCAGTACTTC	CASSSPDSYEQYF
NA	NA	TRBV7-2	TRBJ1-5	TGTACCAGCAGCGTCGGAGGGGATAGCAATCAGCCCCAGCATTTT	CTSSVGGDSNQPQHF
NA	NA	TRBV12-3/TRBV12-4	TRBJ2-3	TGTGCCAGCAGCCCAACCCACGATAACACAGATACGCAGTATTTT	CASSPTHDNTDTQYF
few	NA	TRBV6-2/TRBV6-3	TRBJ1-1	TGTGCCAGCAGACGGGGCGAGGAAGCTTTCTTT	CASRRGEEAFF
NA	TRBD1	TRBV9	TRBJ1-1	TGTGCCAGCAGCACAGAGGGACAGCCGAACACTGAAGCTTTCTTT	CASSTEGQPNTEAFF
NA	TRBD1	TRBV5-1	TRBJ2-4	TGCGCCAGCAGCCCGACAGGGCCCGACATTCAGTACTTC	CASSPTGPDIQYF
NA	NA	TRBV12-3/TRBV12-4	TRBJ1-4	TGTGCCAGCAGTGGACACACGACTAATGAAAAACTGTTTTTT	CASSGHTTNEKLFF
few	NA	TRBV7-2	TRBJ1-1	TGTGCCAGCAGGCAGGGGTTGGAGGAAGCTTTCTTT	CASRQGLEEAFF
few	NA	TRBV21-1	TRBJ2-7	TGTGCCAGCAAGAGACAGCTCAGCTCCTACGAGCAGTACTTC	CASKRQLSSYEQYF
few	NA	TRBV12-3/TRBV12-4	TRBJ2-1	TGTGCCAGCACTCTTAGTCTTCCGGGGGCTGAGCAGTTCTTC	CASTLSLPGAEQFF
few	NA	TRBV4-3	TRBJ1-2	TGCGCCAGCAGCCAAGAGAGGGACAACTATGGCTACACCTTC	CASSQERDNYGYTF
few	TRBD2	TRBV27	TRBJ2-3	TGTGCCAGCAGTTTCGGGGGGTTGGGCACAGATACGCAGTATTTT	CASSFGGLGTDTQYF
many	NA	TRBV5-1	TRBJ2-3	TGCGCCAGCAGCCCTGACTTCCCTCTGACCAAGTATACGCAGTATTTT	CASSPDFPLTKYTQYF
NA	NA	TRBV21-1	TRBJ1-1	NA	CASTFATGTRFVLSEAFF
NA	NA	TRBV6-2/TRBV6-3	TRBJ1-1	TGTGCCAGCAACAAACAGGGAAGTGCCACTGAAGCTTTCTTT	CASNKQGSATEAFF
NA	NA	TRBV7-2	TRBJ2-5	TGTGCCAGCAGCTCGAGGGGGGCTAGCTACGTAGAGACCCAGTACTTC	CASSSRGASYVETQYF
few	TRBD2	TRBV14	TRBJ2-5	TGTGCCAGCAGCCAAGGACCGATAAAGCGGGGACGACTGGAGACCCAGTACTTC	CASSQGPIKRGRLETQYF
NA	NA	TRBV15	TRBJ2-1	TGTGCCACCAGCGAGGCCCCTAGCGAGCAGTTCTTC	CATSEAPSEQFF
NA	NA	TRBV5-1	TRBJ1-2	TGCGCCAGCAGCGCTGGGCCAGGGGACTATGGCTACACCTTC	CASSAGPGDYGYTF
NA	TRBD1	TRBV25-1	TRBJ1-6	TGTGCCAGCAGTGAATATGACAGGGACAATTCACCCCTCCACTTT	CASSEYDRDNSPLHF
NA	NA	TRBV7-8	TRBJ2-2	TGTGCCAGCAGCCCCCTGGGGGGACCTTACACCGGGGAGCTGTTTTTT	CASSPLGGPYTGELFF
few	TRBD1	TRBV27	TRBJ2-7	TGTGCCAGCAGTCCAACCGGGACAGGGGACTACGAGCAGTACTTC	CASSPTGTGDYEQYF
few	TRBD1	TRBV12-3/TRBV12-4	TRBJ2-2	TGTGCCAGCACCCGGGACAGAATAAGCGGGGAGCTGTTTTTT	CASTRDRISGELFF
few	TRBD2	TRBV4-3	TRBJ2-5	TGCGCCAGCAGCCAAGATTCCGGAAGCGGGGGGGCCTTCAATGAGCAGTACTTC	CASSQDSGSGGAFNEQYF
NA	NA	TRBV7-2	TRBJ1-1	TGTGCCAGCAGCCAGGCAGGGCGGCCCACTGAAGCTTTCTTT	CASSQAGRPTEAFF
few	TRBD1	TRBV5-6	TRBJ1-4	TGTGCCAGCAGCTTGCAACAGGGGGCGTCTGAAAAACTGTTTTTT	CASSLQQGASEKLFF
NA	TRBD1	TRBV5-1	TRBJ1-6	TGCGCCAGCAGAAGGGACAGTTTCTATAATTCACCCCTCCACTTT	CASRRDSFYNSPLHF
NA	NA	TRBV28	TRBJ2-1	TGTGCCAGCACCCCACTCCGCCAGGGGAATGAGCAGTTCTTC	CASTPLRQGNEQFF